This T cell receptor beta chain was found in a study of blood T cell repertoires in COVID-19. Overall study: Acute and convalescent COVID-19 samples came from the United States, Italy and Spain. Nucleic acid was either cDNA or gDNA, and it came from T cells, B-cell-depleted T cells, or PBMCs.

The germline V gene has CDR1 LGHNT and CDR2 FRNRAP. This CDR3 has 14 amino acids. Trimming stripped 2 bases from V and 1 base from J, with 8 bases between. In the authors' workflow: Reference gene primers were amplified, and this amplification served to estimate nucleated cell counts. Profiled with immunoSEQ multiplex PCR; TCRdb holds only in-frame clones, not every one. V, J and clone size are those of that table, while D and trimming were read from the DNA. The table has around 21,000 clones, about four fifths seen once; the top ten hold around three fifths. The chain joins TRBV12-5 to TRBJ1-1; a weak D match, TRBD1 (5 bases). Sequencing used peripheral blood. The origin of this receptor is a man older than 75 with acute or convalescent COVID-19. This chain's CDR3 is CASGLPDRNTEAFF. DNA of the CDR3: TGTGCTAGTGGTTTGCCTGACAGGAACACTGAAGCTTTCTTT.